This note documents a single T cell receptor beta chain sequence. This specimen belongs to a study of cytomegalovirus exposure and HLA in healthy donors. Germline V CDR1 and CDR2: GTSNPN, SVGIG (reference sequence). Trimming cost V 0 bases and J 5 bases; bases outside gene matches: 12. This CDR3 is 16 amino acids long. Use of 60 Vbeta and 13 Jbeta primers characterized the PCR. Original methodology: In a later analysis, some 10 million of approximately 81 million unique beta chains occurred in at least two donors. Sequencing was performed with immunoSEQ multiplex PCR; in TCRdb, only in-frame clones are kept and a portion is missing. The V and J calls and clone size are taken from that table; D and trimming were inferred from the DNA. Altogether 100,000 to 150,000 clones are present, around 67% being singletons, with the ten largest covering over 4%.

This receptor was taken from a man aged 60 to 75 in good health and CMV-seropositive. Input material: PBMCs. The rearrangement joins TRBV30 to TRBJ2-5, with 7 bases fitting TRBD2. CDR3 sequence: CAWSVLYRDGGETQYF. In DNA, the CDR3 is TGTGCCTGGAGTGTATTATATCGAGACGGGGGGGAGACCCAGTACTTC.